The clone carrying this TCR beta chain was detected many times. Its specificity is not known. TCRdb re-analysed the 5' RACE reads in MiXCR, keeping a single row per CDR3 protein. Of about 110,000 distinct CDR3 sequences listed, 11% were seen once; the top ten hold 7.6%. These data belong to a study of early T cells in non-severe SARS-CoV-2 infection. On the study more broadly: Unsorted whole-blood RNA was sequenced in bulk, leaving chains unpaired. Notes on the study in general: VDJdb-based matching was biased toward anti-spike CD8 responses and missed private and CD4 specificities.

The germline CDR1 and CDR2 sequences are KGHSH and LQKENI. The V gene lost 2 bases and the J gene lost 0 bases, with 17 bases spanning the gap. The CDR3 sequence is 18 residues long. The clonotype comes from an adult who was a healthcare worker with PCR-confirmed SARS-CoV-2 infection or an uninfected control (not recorded which). The chain has TRBV18 and TRBJ2-1; no reliable D call. The material sequenced was whole blood. The CDR3 sequence: CASSPSEAALSSYNEQFF. CDR3 in DNA: TGTGCCAGCTCACCAAGCGAGGCGGCCCTGAGCTCCTACAATGAGCAGTTCTTC.